This TCR beta chain was retrieved from a study of human T cells and chemical hapten exposure. Study results and caveats: Sensitization with DPC brought no change to TCRs above 1 in 1000 in frequency. There were significantly more large CDR3 similarity clusters among expanded TCRs than among controls.

V was cut by 3 bases and J by 4 bases, with 10 bases left in between. There are 13 residues in the CDR3. The germline V gene encodes CDR1 SGDLS and CDR2 YYNGEE. One entry per CDR3 protein, called by TCRdb with MiXCR from the RACE reads. The data show 270,000 or so distinct CDR3 sequences, approximately 8% seen once. As for time point: pre-sensitization, week 0. Stated treatment: therapeutic diphenylcyclopropenone sensitization with weekly scalp DPC. On this clonotype: The antigen is unknown.

Sequencing used whole blood, obtained in connection with sensitization to the hapten diphenylcyclopropenone (DPC). This clonotype originated in a man aged 18 to 29 with alopecia areata. Some clones in this sample may be carry-over from other donors' samples. The rearrangement uses TRBV9 and TRBJ1-1; D may be TRBD1 (5 bases). The CDR3 protein is CASSAGQTTEAFF. Here the CDR3 DNA reads TGTGCCAGCAGCGCAGGACAAACCACTGAAGCTTTCTTT.